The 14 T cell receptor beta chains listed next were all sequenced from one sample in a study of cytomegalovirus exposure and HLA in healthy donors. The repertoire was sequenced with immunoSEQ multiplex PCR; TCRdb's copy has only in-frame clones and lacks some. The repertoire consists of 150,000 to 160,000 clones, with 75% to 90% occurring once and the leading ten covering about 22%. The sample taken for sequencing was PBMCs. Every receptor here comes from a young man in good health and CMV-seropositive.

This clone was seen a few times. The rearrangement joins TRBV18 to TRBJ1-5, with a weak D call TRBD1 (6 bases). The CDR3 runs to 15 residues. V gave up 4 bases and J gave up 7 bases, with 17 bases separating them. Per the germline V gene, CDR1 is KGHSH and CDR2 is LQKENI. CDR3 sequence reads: CASSQTDSPVQPQHF. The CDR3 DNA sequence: TGTGCCAGCTCACAGACGGACAGCCCAGTACAGCCCCAGCATTTT.

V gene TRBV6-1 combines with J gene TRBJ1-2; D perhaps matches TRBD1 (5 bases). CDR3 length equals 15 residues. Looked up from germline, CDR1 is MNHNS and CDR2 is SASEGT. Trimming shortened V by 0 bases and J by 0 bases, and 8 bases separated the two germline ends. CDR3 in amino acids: CASSEAWTPNYGYTF. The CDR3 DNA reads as TGTGCCAGCAGTGAAGCTTGGACACCTAACTATGGCTACACCTTC.

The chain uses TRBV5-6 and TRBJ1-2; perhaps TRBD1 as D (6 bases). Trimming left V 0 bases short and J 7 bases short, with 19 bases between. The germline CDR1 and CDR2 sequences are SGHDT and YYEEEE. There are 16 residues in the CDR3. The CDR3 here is CASSLGQAPRGSGYTF. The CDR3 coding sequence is TGTGCCAGCAGCTTGGGACAGGCGCCCAGGGGTAGTGGCTACACCTTC.

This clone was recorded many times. The CDR3 loop reads CASSTGGGNTIYF. The CDR3 DNA reads as TGTGCCAGCAGCACGGGGGGGGGAAACACCATATATTTT. The V and J genes are TRBV7-2 and TRBJ1-3; tentative D call: TRBD1 (5 bases). CDR1 is SGHTA and CDR2 is FQGNSA in the germline V gene. The CDR3 sequence is 13 residues long. Trimming shortened V by 5 bases and J by 4 bases, and 9 bases separated the two germline ends.

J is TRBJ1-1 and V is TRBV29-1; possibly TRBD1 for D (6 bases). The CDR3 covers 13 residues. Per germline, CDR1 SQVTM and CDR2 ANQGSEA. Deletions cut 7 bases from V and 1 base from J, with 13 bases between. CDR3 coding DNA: TGCAGCGACTCGGGACAAACGAACACTGAAGCTTTCTTT. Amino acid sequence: CSDSGQTNTEAFF.

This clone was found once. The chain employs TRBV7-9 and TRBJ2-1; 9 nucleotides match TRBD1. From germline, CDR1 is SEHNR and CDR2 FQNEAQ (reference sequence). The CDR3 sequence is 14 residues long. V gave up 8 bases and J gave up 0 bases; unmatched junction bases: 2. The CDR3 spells CASRDRVSYNEQFF. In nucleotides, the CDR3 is TGTGCCAGCCGGGACAGGGTCTCCTACAATGAGCAGTTCTTC. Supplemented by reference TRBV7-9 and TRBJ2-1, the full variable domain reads DTGVSQNPRHKITKRGQNVTFRCDPISEHNRLYWYRQTLGQGPEFLTYFQNEAQLEKSRLLSDRFSAERPKGSFSTLEIQRTEQGDSAMYLCASRDRVSYNEQFFGPGTRLTVL.

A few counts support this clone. In DNA form, the CDR3 reads TGCAGCGTTGAATTGAGTCCGCCTAGGTATTTT. Protein: CSVELSPPRYF. The chain couples TRBV29-1 to TRBJ1-3; D remains ambiguous. CDR1 is SQVTM and CDR2 is ANQGSEA in the germline V gene. The V and J ends lost 2 bases and 16 bases respectively, with 15 bases between them. The CDR3 length is 11 residues.

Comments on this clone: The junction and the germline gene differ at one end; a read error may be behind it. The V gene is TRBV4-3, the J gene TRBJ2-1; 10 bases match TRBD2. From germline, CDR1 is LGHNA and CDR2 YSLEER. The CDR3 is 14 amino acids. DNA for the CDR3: TGCGCCAGCAGCCAGAGCGGGGGGGGTTCCCCCGAGGTCTTC. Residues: CASSQSGGGSPEVF.

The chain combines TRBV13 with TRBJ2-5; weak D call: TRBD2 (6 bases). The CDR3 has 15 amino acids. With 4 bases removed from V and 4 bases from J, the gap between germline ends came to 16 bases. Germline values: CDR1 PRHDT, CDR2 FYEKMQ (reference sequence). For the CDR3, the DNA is TGTGCCAGCAGCTCCTGGGGGGACCCCGGAGAGACCCAGTACTTC. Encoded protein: CASSSWGDPGETQYF.

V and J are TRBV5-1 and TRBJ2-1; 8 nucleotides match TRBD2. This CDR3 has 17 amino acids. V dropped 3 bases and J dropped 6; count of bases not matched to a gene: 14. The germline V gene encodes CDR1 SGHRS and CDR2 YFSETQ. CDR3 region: CASSSRPTGGARNEQFF. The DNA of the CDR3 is TGCGCCAGCAGCTCGCGGCCAACCGGGGGGGCGCGCAATGAGCAGTTCTTC.

The CDR3 loop reads CASSQALASSYNEQFF. The CDR3 nucleotides read TGCGCCAGCAGCCAGGCCCTAGCGTCGTCCTACAATGAGCAGTTCTTC. The chain recombines TRBV4-1 with TRBJ2-1, with D perhaps matching TRBD2 (6 bases). V shed 3 bases and J shed 1 base, with 13 bases lying between them. The CDR3 covers 16 residues. Germline-derived CDR1 and CDR2 are MGHRA and YSYEKL.

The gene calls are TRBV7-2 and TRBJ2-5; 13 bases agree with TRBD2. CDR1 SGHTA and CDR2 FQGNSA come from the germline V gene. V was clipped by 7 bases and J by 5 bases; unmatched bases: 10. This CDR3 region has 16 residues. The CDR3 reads CASTGTSGIVWETQYF. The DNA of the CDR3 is TGTGCCAGCACTGGGACTAGCGGGATAGTCTGGGAGACCCAGTACTTC.

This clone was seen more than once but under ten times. CDR3: CASSPSGAAPLETQYF. The CDR3 nucleotides are TGTGCCAGCAGTCCTAGTGGGGCAGCCCCCTTGGAGACCCAGTACTTC. This chain joins TRBV27 and TRBJ2-5, with a tentative D call TRBD1 (5 bases). Trimming removed 5 bases from V and 5 bases from J, with 21 bases in between. In germline, CDR1 is MNHEY, CDR2 SMNVEV (reference sequence). The CDR3 is 16 amino acids.

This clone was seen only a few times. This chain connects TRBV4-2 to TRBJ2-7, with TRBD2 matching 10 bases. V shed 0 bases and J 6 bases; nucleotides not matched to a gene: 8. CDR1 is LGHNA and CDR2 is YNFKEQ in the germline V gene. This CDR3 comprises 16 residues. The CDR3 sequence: CASSQDMASGRAEQYF. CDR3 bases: TGTGCCAGCAGCCAAGATATGGCCAGCGGGAGGGCCGAGCAGTACTTC.